This T cell receptor (beta chain) was sequenced during a study of early T cells in non-severe SARS-CoV-2 infection. Study information: Sequencing was performed on bulk RNA from unsorted whole blood, leaving chains unpaired. Regarding the study as a whole: There was a bias toward anti-spike CD8 responses in VDJdb matching, which missed private and CD4 specificities.

Many counts were recorded for this clonotype. What it binds is not known. Individual cDNA molecules carried attached unique molecular identifiers. MiXCR was run by TCRdb on the 5' RACE reads, yielding one entry per CDR3 protein. The top ten clones hold roughly 3.9% of a sample with 70,000 or so distinct CDR3 sequences, less than 15% of them seen once. The J segment lost 11 bases and the V segment lost 4 bases, leaving 10 bases of the junction unmatched. Germline V gives CDR1 SQVTM, CDR2 ANQGSEA. The CDR3 is made up of 12 amino acids. Sequencing was done on a sample of whole blood. The sequence was obtained from an adult who was a healthcare worker with PCR-confirmed SARS-CoV-2 infection or an uninfected control (not recorded which). V gene TRBV29-1 combines with J gene TRBJ2-7, with 8 bases lining up with TRBD1. The CDR3 bases are TGCAGCGTTGGTAACAGGGGGTCCTACGAGTACTTC. Translation gives CSVGNRGSYEYF.